Listed below are T cell receptor beta chains from one sample, sequenced in a study of PD-L1 blockade in urothelial cancer. Only in-frame clones appear in the TCRdb table, and some are missing; sequencing was by immunoSEQ multiplex PCR. The profile shows about 90,000 clones, 75% to 90% of them singletons. Here the sequenced sample was PBMCs, taken around atezolizumab (anti-PD-L1) treatment. The source is a man between 65 and 85 years old with urothelial cancer. The CDR3 runs from the conserved cysteine through the conserved F or W. The D gene is left open where the match is weak. Clone size appears in some rows only: once, few, many, or a class for an expanded clone.

TRBD1	TRBV11-2	TRBJ2-2	NA	CASSLGQGTGELFF	TGTGCCAGCAGCTTAGGACAGGGCACCGGGGAGCTGTTTTTT
NA	TRBV5-1	TRBJ2-1	few	CASSLAGLREQFF	TGCGCCAGCAGCTTGGCCGGGTTGAGGGAGCAGTTCTTC
TRBD1	TRBV10-3	TRBJ2-2	few	CAISARDRGATGELFF	TGTGCCATCAGTGCCCGAGACAGGGGTGCCACCGGGGAGCTGTTTTTT
TRBD1	TRBV5-6	TRBJ1-2	NA	CASSQGAGQTGYTF	TGTGCCAGCAGCCAAGGGGCGGGACAGACCGGCTACACCTTC
TRBD1	TRBV2	TRBJ2-7	NA	CASRKQGATYEQYF	TGTGCCAGCAGGAAACAGGGGGCAACCTACGAGCAGTACTTC
TRBD1	TRBV9	TRBJ2-2	NA	CASSVVGQGIGELFF	TGTGCCAGCAGCGTAGTTGGACAGGGGATCGGGGAGCTGTTTTTT
TRBD2	TRBV4-2	TRBJ2-1	NA	CASSQGTSSYNEQFF	TGTGCCAGCAGCCAAGGGACTAGCTCCTACAATGAGCAGTTCTTC
TRBD1	TRBV19	TRBJ2-6	NA	CASRGQVSGANVLTF	TGTGCCAGTAGAGGACAGGTCTCTGGGGCCAACGTCCTGACTTTC
NA	TRBV4-1	TRBJ2-7	NA	CASSQGRGSVTYEQYF	TGCGCCAGCAGCCAAGGTCGGGGGTCCGTAACCTACGAGCAGTACTTC
NA	TRBV11-3	TRBJ1-2	NA	CASSSPDFSANYGYTF	TGTGCCAGCAGCTCCCCGGACTTTTCAGCTAACTATGGCTACACCTTC
TRBD2	TRBV4-3	TRBJ2-1	NA	CASSQDFWRERSNEQFF	TGCGCCAGCAGCCAAGATTTTTGGCGGGAGAGGTCGAATGAGCAGTTCTTC
NA	TRBV7-2	TRBJ1-1	NA	CASSLAEDSAAFF	TGTGCCAGCAGCTTAGCCGAGGACTCTGCGGCTTTCTTT
NA	TRBV11-2	TRBJ2-7	NA	CASSFAGISYEQYF	TGTGCCAGCAGCTTCGCGGGGATCTCCTACGAGCAGTACTTC
TRBD1	TRBV19	TRBJ1-5	NA	CASSSGDRDNQPQHF	TGTGCCAGTAGTAGCGGTGACAGGGACAATCAGCCCCAGCATTTT
TRBD1	TRBV7-9	TRBJ1-2	NA	CASSLEGQALGGYTF	TGTGCCAGCAGCTTAGAGGGACAGGCCCTTGGGGGCTACACCTTC
TRBD2	TRBV7-7	TRBJ2-1	NA	CASSLGTSGGDEQFF	TGTGCCAGCAGCTTAGGGACTAGCGGGGGGGATGAGCAGTTCTTC
NA	TRBV5-4	TRBJ1-4	NA	CASSLEGANEKLFF	TGTGCCAGCAGCTTGGAAGGGGCGAATGAAAAACTGTTTTTT
TRBD2	TRBV5-4	TRBJ2-1	NA	CATLPSGGASSYNEQFF	TGTGCCACGTTACCTAGCGGGGGGGCCAGCTCCTACAATGAGCAGTTCTTC
TRBD2	TRBV11-3	TRBJ2-1	NA	CASSPRGGLYNEQFF	TGTGCCAGCAGCCCCCGGGGGGGCCTCTACAATGAGCAGTTCTTC
TRBD1	TRBV5-4	TRBJ2-7	NA	CASSNIGTGEEQYF	TGTGCCAGCAGCAATATCGGGACAGGGGAAGAGCAGTACTTC
NA	TRBV9	TRBJ1-1	NA	CASSVVGQNTEAFF	TGTGCCAGCAGCGTAGTTGGACAGAACACTGAAGCTTTCTTT
TRBD2	TRBV5-1	TRBJ2-2	NA	CASSFGLAETGELFF	TGCGCCAGCAGCTTCGGACTAGCGGAGACCGGGGAGCTGTTTTTT
TRBD1	TRBV19	TRBJ1-1	NA	CASSIKTGEDTEAFF	TGTGCCAGTAGTATAAAAACAGGGGAGGACACTGAAGCTTTCTTT
TRBD1	TRBV7-9	TRBJ2-1	NA	CASSLEAGGYEQFF	TGTGCCAGCAGCTTAGAGGCAGGGGGCTATGAGCAGTTCTTC
NA	TRBV2	TRBJ1-1	NA	CASSRDGPEAFF	TGTGCCAGCAGCCGGGATGGACCTGAAGCTTTCTTT
NA	TRBV19	TRBJ1-1	NA	CASSYGQEDTEAFF	TGTGCCAGTAGTTATGGGCAGGAAGACACTGAAGCTTTCTTT
TRBD1	TRBV7-2	TRBJ2-7	NA	CASSLEGQDFDEQYF	TGTGCCAGCAGCTTAGAGGGACAGGACTTCGACGAGCAGTACTTC
TRBD1	TRBV6-5	TRBJ2-5	NA	CASSYSLGQGGETQYF	TGTGCCAGCAGTTACTCTCTAGGACAGGGAGGAGAGACCCAGTACTTC
NA	TRBV6-5	TRBJ1-5	NA	CASSAGQAGNQPQHF	TGTGCCAGCAGCGCGGGGCAGGCTGGCAATCAGCCCCAGCATTTT
TRBD1	TRBV6-6	TRBJ1-2	NA	CASTQGGTGGYTF	TGTGCCAGCACCCAAGGGGGCACGGGGGGCTACACCTTC
TRBD2	TRBV5-1	TRBJ2-1	NA	CASSLRVGGASNEQFF	TGCGCCAGCAGCTTGAGGGTCGGGGGGGCCTCCAATGAGCAGTTCTTC
NA	TRBV27	TRBJ1-1	NA	CASSSGPRSEAFF	TGTGCCAGCAGCAGCGGACCCAGGTCAGAAGCTTTCTTT
NA	TRBV19	TRBJ1-1	NA	CASSKGRDTEAFF	TGTGCCAGTAGTAAGGGGAGGGACACTGAAGCTTTCTTT
NA	TRBV15	TRBJ2-7	NA	CATSRDGAYEQYF	TGTGCCACCAGCAGAGACGGAGCTTACGAGCAGTACTTC
TRBD1	TRBV5-1	TRBJ1-2	NA	CASSHNLDRLVYGYTF	TGCGCCAGCAGCCATAACCTGGACAGGCTCGTCTATGGCTACACCTTC